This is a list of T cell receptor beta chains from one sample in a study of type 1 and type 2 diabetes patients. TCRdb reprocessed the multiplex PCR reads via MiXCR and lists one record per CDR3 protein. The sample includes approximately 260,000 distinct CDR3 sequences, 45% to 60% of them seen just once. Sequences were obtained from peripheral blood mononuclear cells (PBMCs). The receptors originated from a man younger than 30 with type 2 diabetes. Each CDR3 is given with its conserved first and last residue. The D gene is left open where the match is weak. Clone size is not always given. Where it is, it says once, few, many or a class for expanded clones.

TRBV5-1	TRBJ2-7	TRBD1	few	TGCGCCAGCAGCTTGGTGGTCGGACAGGGTTACGAGCAGTACTTC	CASSLVVGQGYEQYF
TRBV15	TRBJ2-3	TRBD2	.	TGTGCCACCAGCAGAGCCGCGGGGGGGCCCCCAGATACGCAGTATTTT	CATSRAAGGPPDTQYF
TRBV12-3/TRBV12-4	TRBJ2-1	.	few	TGTGCCAGCAGTTTTCAAGTTGGGGGAAGCAATGAGCAGTTTTTC	CASSFQVGGSNEQFF
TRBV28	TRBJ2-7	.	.	TGTGCCAGCAGTTTAAACGCCAGGGGTCAGTACTTC	CASSLNARGQYF
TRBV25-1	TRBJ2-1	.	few	TGTGCCATCCGGACAGTCTACAATGAGCAGTTCTTC	CAIRTVYNEQFF
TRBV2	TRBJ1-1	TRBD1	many	TGTGCCAGCAGTCCCGACAGGGGCCGGAACACTGAAGCTTTCTTT	CASSPDRGRNTEAFF
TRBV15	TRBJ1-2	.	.	TGTGCCACCAGCAGTCAAGTCAGGGAAGGCTATGGCTACACCTTC	CATSSQVREGYGYTF
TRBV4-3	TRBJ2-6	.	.	TGCGCCAGCAGCCATAAGGGGGGGGCTGGGGCCAACGTCCTGACTTTC	CASSHKGGAGANVLTF
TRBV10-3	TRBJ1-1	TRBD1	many	TGTGCCATCAGTACGACAGGGGGGAACACTGAAGCTTTCTTT	CAISTTGGNTEAFF
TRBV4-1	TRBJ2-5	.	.	TGCGCCAGCAGCCAAGTCCCAGGGCTGGAGACCCAGTACTTC	CASSQVPGLETQYF
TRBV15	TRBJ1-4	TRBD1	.	TGTGCCACCAGTGTCCCACAGGGGGTTGTTGAAAAACTGCTTTTT	CATSVPQGVVEKLLF
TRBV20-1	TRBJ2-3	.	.	TGCAGTGCTAGTCTAACTAGCACAGATACGCAGTATTTT	CSASLTSTDTQYF
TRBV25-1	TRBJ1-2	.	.	TGTGCCAGCATTCTCGGGACATACGGCTACACCTTC	CASILGTYGYTF
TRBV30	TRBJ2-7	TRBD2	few	TGTGCCTGGAGTGTAAGGGAAGCGGGAGGCTACGAGCAGTACTTC	CAWSVREAGGYEQYF
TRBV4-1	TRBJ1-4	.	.	TGCGCCAGCAGACATCATGAAAAACTGTTTTTT	CASRHHEKLFF
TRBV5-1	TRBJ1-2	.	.	TGCGCCAGCAGCTTGGAAATGTCTGATGGCTACACCTTC	CASSLEMSDGYTF
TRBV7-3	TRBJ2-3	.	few	TGTGCCAGCAGCTTAGCTGGCGGGGTAACAGATACGCAGTATTTT	CASSLAGGVTDTQYF
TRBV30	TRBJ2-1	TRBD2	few	TGTGCCTGCTCCCAGGCTCTAGCGGACAATGAGCAGTTCTTC	CACSQALADNEQFF
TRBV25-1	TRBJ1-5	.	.	TGTGCCAGCAGACAACAGGAGAATCAGCCCCAGCATTTT	CASRQQENQPQHF
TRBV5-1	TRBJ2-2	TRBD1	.	TGCGCCAGCAGCTTGAGACAGGGGGCCACCGGGGAGCTGTTTTTT	CASSLRQGATGELFF
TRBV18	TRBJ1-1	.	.	TGTGCCAGCTCGCCTCGGTTGAACACTGAAGCTTTCTTT	CASSPRLNTEAFF
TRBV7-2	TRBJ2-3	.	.	TGTGCCAGCAGCTTAACGGGGGCCTCAGATACGCAGTATTTT	CASSLTGASDTQYF
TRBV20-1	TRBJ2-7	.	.	TGCAGTTCTAGACTTAGAGGAGCCTACGAGCAGTACTTC	CSSRLRGAYEQYF
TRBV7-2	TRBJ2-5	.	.	TGTGCCACCGGGGTTGGCCAAGAGACCCAGTACTTC	CATGVGQETQYF
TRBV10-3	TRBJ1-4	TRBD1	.	TGTGCCATCAGTGAAGGGGGCTCTAATGAAAAACTGTTTTTT	CAISEGGSNEKLFF
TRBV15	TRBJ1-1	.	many	TGTGCCACCAGCAGAGATCGGGGGGCGGCGGGCACTGAAGCTTTCTTT	CATSRDRGAAGTEAFF
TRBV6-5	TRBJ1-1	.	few	TGTGCCAGCACTGTGGGGACTGAAGCTTTCTTT	CASTVGTEAFF
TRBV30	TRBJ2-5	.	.	TGTGCCTGGACCCTCGGGATCCAAGAGACCCAGTACTTC	CAWTLGIQETQYF
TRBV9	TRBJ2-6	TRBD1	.	TGTGCCAGCAGCCGTAGGGACAGGGACTTCTCTGGGGCCAACGTCCTGACTTTC	CASSRRDRDFSGANVLTF
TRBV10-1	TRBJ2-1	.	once	TGCGCCAGCAGTAGGGGGAAGGATGAGCAGTTCTTC	CASSRGKDEQFF
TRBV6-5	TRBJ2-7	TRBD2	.	TGTGCCAGCAGCCTAAGGGGCGCCGGGACTAGAGACTACGAGCAGTACTTC	CASSLRGAGTRDYEQYF
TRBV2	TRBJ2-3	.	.	TGTGCCAGCGGTTACCGTAGGACAGACCTCACAGATACGCAGTATTTT	CASGYRRTDLTDTQYF
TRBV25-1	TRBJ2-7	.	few	TGTGCCAGCACCCGCTGGGAGGAATACGAGCAGTACTTC	CASTRWEEYEQYF
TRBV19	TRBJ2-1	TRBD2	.	TGTGCCAGCGGGGGGGACAATGAGCAGTTCTTC	CASGGDNEQFF
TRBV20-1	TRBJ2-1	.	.	TGCAGTGCTCCTTACTTCAATGAGCAGTTCTTC	CSAPYFNEQFF
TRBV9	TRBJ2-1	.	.	TGTGCCAGCAGCGTGCAAGCGGGACAAATCAATGAGCAGTTCTTC	CASSVQAGQINEQFF
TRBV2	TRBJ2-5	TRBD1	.	TGTGCCAGCATCCTCCGCCGGGACAGGGGAGGGGAGACCCAGTACTTC	CASILRRDRGGETQYF
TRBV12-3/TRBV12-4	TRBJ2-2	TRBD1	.	TGTGCCAGCAGTCAAAGGACAGGGTCCACCGGGGAGCTGTTTTTT	CASSQRTGSTGELFF
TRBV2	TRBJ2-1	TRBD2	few	TGTGCCAGCACGGGAGGGGCGGAGATCTCCTACAATGAGCAGTTCTTC	CASTGGAEISYNEQFF
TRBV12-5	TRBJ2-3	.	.	TGTGCTAGTGGTTTGGGTAATGGGGTTACGCAGTATTTT	CASGLGNGVTQYF
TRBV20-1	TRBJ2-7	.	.	TGCAGTGCCGTCATTGACTGGCTTAGGGACGAGCAGTACTTC	CSAVIDWLRDEQYF
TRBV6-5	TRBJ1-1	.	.	TGTGCCAGCAGTTCTCTGGTCGGGGGAGTTGATCAAGCTTTCTTT	CASSSLVGGVDQAFF
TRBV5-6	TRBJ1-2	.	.	TGTGCCAGCAGCTTGGCGGGGGGCGCGGACTATGGCTACACCTTC	CASSLAGGADYGYTF
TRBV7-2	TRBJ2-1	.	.	TGTGCCAGCAGCTCTCCGGGGGCCAGGGTAGTTGACAATGAGCAGTTCTTC	CASSSPGARVVDNEQFF
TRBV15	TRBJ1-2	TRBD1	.	TGTGCCACCAGCAGGGGGACAGGGGGCAACTATGTCTACACCTTC	CATSRGTGGNYVYTF
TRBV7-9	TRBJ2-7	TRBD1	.	TGTGCCAGCAGCTTAGATGGACAGGGATCGAGGCAGTACTTC	CASSLDGQGSRQYF
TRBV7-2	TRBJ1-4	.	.	TGTGCCAGCAGCTTGGGGCTTCGGGAAAAACTGTTTTTT	CASSLGLREKLFF
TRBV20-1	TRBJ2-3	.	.	TGCAGTGCAGGGCTCACAGATACGCAGTATTTT	CSAGLTDTQYF
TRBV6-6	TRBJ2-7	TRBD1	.	TGTGCCAGCAGTTCGACAGGGGCCCTCTACGAGCAGTACTTC	CASSSTGALYEQYF
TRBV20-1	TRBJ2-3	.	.	TGCAGTGCTAGATTTCGCGGGACTAGCACAGATACGCAGTATTTT	CSARFRGTSTDTQYF
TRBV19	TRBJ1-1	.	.	TGTGCCAGTAGAGGCTCGGGGTCCCTTAACACTGAAGCTTTCTTT	CASRGSGSLNTEAFF
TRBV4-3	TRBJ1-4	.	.	TGCGCCAGCAGCCAAGTCGTGGATAGTGAAAAACTGTTTTTT	CASSQVVDSEKLFF
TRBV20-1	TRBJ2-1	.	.	TGCAGTGCAGTTAGAGGGGGGGGAGGGCCATCCAATGAGCAGTTCTTC	CSAVRGGGGPSNEQFF
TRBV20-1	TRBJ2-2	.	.	TGCAGTGCTAGTCACCCCGGACGGCAGAACACCGGGGAGCTGTTATTT	CSASHPGRQNTGELLF
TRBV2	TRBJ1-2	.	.	TGTGCCAGCAGTGAAGTGTGGGGGGTTGGCTACACCTTC	CASSEVWGVGYTF
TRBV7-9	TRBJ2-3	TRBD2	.	TGTGCCAGCAGCCGGACTAGCGGGAGATACTATGCGCAGTATTTT	CASSRTSGRYYAQYF
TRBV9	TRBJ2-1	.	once	TGTGCCAGCAGCGTAGCGGTCAGGAACAATGAGCAGTTCTTC	CASSVAVRNNEQFF
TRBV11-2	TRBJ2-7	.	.	TGTGCCAGCAGCCCCACGGCGAGCGTATACTACGGGCAGTACTTC	CASSPTASVYYGQYF